This T cell receptor beta chain was documented in a study of cytomegalovirus exposure and HLA in healthy donors. Primers: 60 Vbeta forward and 13 Jbeta reverse. Only in-frame clones appear in the TCRdb table, and some are missing; sequencing was by immunoSEQ multiplex PCR. The data hold 120,000 to 150,000 clones, with more than 60% observed a single time. The sample taken for sequencing was PBMCs. The sequence was obtained from a male donor in good health and CMV-seronegative.

In DNA form, the CDR3 reads TGTGCCAGCAGTCCCCGGTTCGTGGGGCAGACAGATACGCAGTATTTT. This sequence encodes CASSPRFVGQTDTQYF. This sequence joins TRBV5-6 and TRBJ2-3; D is perhaps TRBD1 (5 bases). Trimming stripped 5 bases from V and 3 bases from J, with 19 bases between. Looked up from germline, CDR1 is SGHDT and CDR2 is YYEEEE. The CDR3 is 16 residues long.